This TCR beta chain was recovered during a study of technical replicates of blood from several donors. The repertoire was sequenced with immunoSEQ multiplex PCR; TCRdb's copy has only in-frame clones and lacks some. The data contain some 69,000 clones, over 80% of them singletons. CDR1 and CDR2 from the germline V gene are LGHNA and YNFKEQ. This CDR3 spans 17 amino acids. V lost 1 base to trimming and J lost 5 bases, with 18 bases between them. The specimen was PBMCs. This clonotype was obtained from a human donor in good health. Some clones in this sample may be carry-over from other donors' samples. V and J are TRBV4-2 and TRBJ1-5; D call uncertain. CDR3: CASSQAGQKEKHQPQHF. CDR3 sequence (DNA): TGTGCCAGCAGCCAAGCTGGGCAGAAAGAAAAACATCAGCCCCAGCATTTT.